Below, 8 T cell receptor beta chains from the same sample are listed, as sequenced in a study of cytomegalovirus exposure and HLA in healthy donors. It was with 60 Vbeta and 13 Jbeta primers that the PCR ran. Sequenced by immunoSEQ multiplex PCR; TCRdb stores in-frame clones only, minus some. This repertoire shows about 150,000 clones, about four fifths found once; its top ten account for 2.8%. Sequenced material: PBMCs. The receptors come from a man in his late teens or twenties in good health and CMV-seronegative.

The chain links TRBV27 to TRBJ2-7; D might be TRBD1 (6 bases). In germline, CDR1 is MNHEY, CDR2 SMNVEV (reference sequence). Trimming cost V 3 bases and J 2 bases, with 11 bases left between them. The CDR3 has 14 residues. The chain's CDR3 is CASSFSGQAYEQYF. CDR3 DNA: TGTGCCAGCAGTTTCTCGGGACAAGCCTACGAGCAGTACTTC.

The chain has TRBV5-1 and TRBJ2-5; 10 bases align to TRBD1. V trimming: 4 bases; J trimming: 3 bases; junction bases outside the gene matches: 6. The CDR3 has 15 amino acids. Germline assignment: CDR1 SGHRS and CDR2 YFSETQ. CDR3 nucleotide sequence: TGCGCCAGCAGCATTTCCGGGACAGGGGAAGAGACCCAGTACTTC. Translated: CASSISGTGEETQYF. Supplemented by reference TRBV5-1 and TRBJ2-5, the full variable domain reads KAGVTQTPRYLIKTRGQQVTLSCSPISGHRSVSWYQQTPGQGLQFLFEYFSETQRNKGNFPGRFSGRQFSNSRSEMNVSTLELGDSALYLCASSISGTGEETQYFGPGTRLLVL.

This clone appeared once. The rearrangement joins TRBV14 to TRBJ2-3, with 8 bases matching TRBD1. The J segment lost 2 bases and the V segment lost 1 base, leaving 8 bases of the junction unmatched. The germline V gene has CDR1 SGHDN and CDR2 FVKESK. The CDR3 is 17 amino acids. The CDR3 here is CASSQGSGGGNTDTQYF. The CDR3 DNA reads as TGTGCCAGCAGCCAAGGCTCAGGGGGCGGAAACACAGATACGCAGTATTTT.

This chain uses TRBV5-5 with TRBJ2-1; possibly TRBD1 for D (5 bases). The CDR3 has 15 residues. Per germline, CDR1 SGHKS and CDR2 YYEKEE (reference sequence). V was trimmed by 0 bases and J by 5 bases, leaving 12 bases between them. The CDR3 reads CASSLEGSRNNEQFF. In DNA form, the CDR3 reads TGTGCCAGCAGCTTGGAGGGGTCGCGGAACAATGAGCAGTTCTTC.

This clone came up once. This rearrangement joins TRBV6-1 to TRBJ1-5, with TRBD1 matching 12 bases. Germline CDR1 is MNHNS and CDR2 is SASEGT. CDR3 length: 16 amino acids. The J segment lost 6 bases and the V segment lost 4 bases, leaving 7 bases of the junction unmatched. The CDR3 reads CASSVGTGGIGQPQHF. The CDR3 DNA is TGTGCCAGCAGTGTAGGGACAGGGGGCATAGGTCAGCCCCAGCATTTT.

The genes are TRBV5-1 and TRBJ1-2; TRBD1 might be the D (6 bases). Trimming shortened V by 4 bases and J by 3 bases, and 13 bases separated the two germline ends. Germline values: CDR1 SGHRS, CDR2 YFSETQ. The CDR3 is 14 residues long. The DNA for the CDR3 is TGCGCCAGCAGCCTTGGACAGCCAGACTATGGCTACACCTTC. Translation: CASSLGQPDYGYTF.

The chain employs TRBV19 and TRBJ1-5, with D unresolved. The CDR3 contains 15 residues. Germline V gives CDR1 LNHDA, CDR2 SQIVND (reference sequence). With 3 bases removed from V and 9 bases from J, the gap between germline ends came to 18 bases. Here the CDR3 reads CASSIESSSVRPQHF. DNA for the CDR3: TGTGCCAGTAGTATCGAAAGTTCCTCGGTTCGGCCCCAGCATTTT.

The chain links TRBV6-1 to TRBJ1-2; possible D gene TRBD1, 6 bases. Trimming left V 4 bases short and J 3 bases short, with 12 bases between. The CDR3 runs to 14 residues. Germline loops: CDR1 MNHNS, CDR2 SASEGT. CDR3 DNA: TGTGCCAGCAGTGCGTCCACAGGGTACTATGGCTACACCTTC. The encoded protein is CASSASTGYYGYTF.